This entry describes one T cell receptor beta chain. No antigen is known for it. The record has no base qualities; no much larger clone is one base away. Library preparation used PCR. The sequencer listed for this sample is NextSeq 500. Bulk TCR libraries were generated as previously described, with the TCR primers listed in Table S5 used. Total RNA was purified with the Qiagen AllPrep DNA/RNA kit. Reads from multiple sequencing runs of the same library were pooled before analysis. On the study's bioinformatics: Reads were retained only if an exact TCR constant sequence was present, and the retained reads were trimmed to 150 nt and grouped according to their 12-nt molecular barcodes. Reads inside each barcode group were sub-clustered using a 15% Levenshtein threshold, and a quality-weighted consensus sequence was constructed for each RNA molecule. Non-functional sequences were filtered out, along with any lower-count sequence sitting one edit away from another sequence. Barcode sub-clusters with fewer than 20% of the maximum read count were removed, based on fitting two negative binomial distributions. Using fastp at Q25 and MiXCR, TCRdb reprocessed the public reads and kept productive beta chains. CDR3 protein duplicates are merged, each entry listing the most common genes and DNA. TCRdb's processing, not the study's, gives the V and J calls here. This sample has some 590,000 distinct CDR3 sequences in its table, and about 25% of those were observed once. 0.7% to 0.95% of the sample comes from the top ten.

The data belong to a study of molecular identifiers for immune sequencing clone quantification (dated by TCRdb to 2017 to 2018). Regarding the research as a whole: For a replicate experiment, RNA from approximately 20,000 or 100,000 naive CD8 T cells was divided into five aliquots, of which four were sequenced. This methods study used CD8 T cells to benchmark TCR RNA copy counting and molecular-identifier clustering-based TCR repertoire sequencing (MIDCIRS). The investigation overall reported the following: Naive libraries contained spiked-in Jurkat TCR RNA (roughly 10 copies' worth), which is not part of the donor repertoire. Identical TCR molecules sharing a barcode could cause highly expanded clone sizes to be underestimated. Even against a background of 850,000 to 1,000,000 naive CD8 T cells, spiked-in Jurkat TCR RNA amounting to a single cell's worth was reported to be detectable. Modeling estimated about three recovered TCR RNA copies per cell, compared with 8.5 to 10 by digital PCR, which implies roughly 27% capture efficiency. In CMV-specific effector cells, over 99% of molecules were held by clones above 20 RNA copies, whereas under 1% of molecules were held by such clones in naive cells. When barcode sub-clustering was not used, chimeric consensus sequences inflated TCR diversity, with chimeras reaching as high as 47%.

Libraries of naive CD8 T cells were built from around 20,000 to 1,000,000 sorted cells, with 10%, 30% or 50% of the purified RNA used. On a BD FACSAria II, naive CD8 T cells were FACS-sorted as CD8+CD4-CCR7+CD45RA+ and collected into RLT Plus buffer. To test detection sensitivity, Jurkat RNA equal to around 11 TCR copies was added to samples of about 20,000-1,100,000 naive CD8 T cells. CD8 T cells were enriched using RosetteSep CD8+ T Cell Enrichment Cocktail and Ficoll-Paque, and the enriched cells then underwent ACK red cell lysis. CDR1 is given as DFQATT and CDR2 as SNEGSKA, both from the germline V gene (reference sequence). V lost 6 bases and J lost 0 bases, and the count of bases not matched to a germline gene is 5. CDR3 length: 13 amino acids, cysteine to phenylalanine. Only the CDR3 region is kept as DNA, spanning 39 bases read in frame from base 1.

The TCR originated in a human donor in good health. Some libraries in this study had Jurkat cell RNA spiked in. Sample: naive CD8+ T cells from blood, with Jurkat cell RNA spiked in. This specimen's cell subset or site label, per the study, means: FACS-sorted CD8+CD4-CCR7+CD45RA+ naive T cells. The receptor chain draws on TRBV20-1 and TRBJ2-7; 7 nucleotides in the junction match TRBD2. The nucleotide sequence is given as TGCAGTGCCCATCCTAGCGGCTCCTACGAGCAGTACTTC. Translated, it reads CSAHPSGSYEQYF.